This passage covers 10 T cell receptor beta chains from one sample sequenced in a study of OX40 agonist ivuxolimab in advanced cancers. The method behind the library was the immunoSEQ multiplex PCR assay. TCRdb took over this immuneACCESS table, retaining in-frame rearrangements with V and J assigned. Such tables are incomplete; in checked studies, under half of the missing clones stem from an unresolved V gene, and the remainder is unexplained. This sample holds roughly 80,000 clones; roughly 84% were observed only once. Under 3.5% of the sample rests with the top ten. The sample in question was CD4+ or CD8+ T cells sorted from blood, obtained in a trial of the OX40 agonist ivuxolimab. The receptor source for this set is an adult with an advanced solid tumor such as melanoma, head and neck, liver or kidney cancer.

This chain joins TRBV29-1 and TRBJ1-1, with TRBD1 as a possible D gene (6 bases). CDR1 is SQVTM and CDR2 is ANQGSEA in the germline V gene. The CDR3 consists of 13 residues. V was pared by 8 bases and J by 1 base, with 14 bases between. The CDR3 is CSFLTQGNTEAFF. The CDR3 bases are TGCAGCTTCTTGACACAGGGGAACACTGAAGCTTTCTTT.

V is TRBV9 and J is TRBJ1-2; D is unresolved. V was clipped by 4 bases and J by 3 bases, with 13 bases between them. CDR1 and CDR2 (germline): SGDLS, YYNGEE. The CDR3 is 14 residues long. The CDR3 sequence: CASSLRNRHYGYTF. The CDR3 DNA is TGTGCCAGCAGCCTCCGAAACCGGCACTATGGCTACACCTTC.

This clone was observed once. This chain connects TRBV6-5 to TRBJ1-2, with 8 bases matching TRBD1. CDR3 length: 14 amino acids. After removal of 5 bases from V and 6 bases from J, the junction contained 8 bases not matched to a gene. Germline V lookup: CDR1 MNHEY, CDR2 SVGAGI. The CDR3 bases are TGTGCCAGCAGTGAATTTTCACAGGGGGATGGCTACACCTTC. Translated, it gives CASSEFSQGDGYTF.

The chain couples TRBV5-6 to TRBJ1-2; D not resolved. Germline values: CDR1 SGHDT, CDR2 YYEEEE. V dropped 4 bases and J dropped 5 bases, with 12 bases sitting between them. The CDR3 loop spans 13 amino acids. This CDR3 reads CASSPSLEYGYTF. DNA of the CDR3: TGTGCCAGCAGCCCGAGCTTGGAGTATGGCTACACCTTC.

The rearrangement links TRBV6-5 to TRBJ1-1; 9 nucleotides line up with TRBD1. The trim removed 0 bases at V and 5 bases at J, leaving 4 bases unmatched. The germline V gene encodes CDR1 MNHEY and CDR2 SVGAGI. This CDR3 comprises 15 residues. The CDR3 nucleotides are TGTGCCAGCAGTTACTCTGGGGACAGGGTGACTGAAGCTTTCTTT. It translates to CASSYSGDRVTEAFF.

The CDR3 DNA is TGTGCCAGCAGTTTATCGGGACAGGGTAGGGTGTCCTCCTACGAGCAGTACTTC. Its translation: CASSLSGQGRVSSYEQYF. This chain connects TRBV27 to TRBJ2-7; 9 nucleotides match TRBD1. J gave up 0 bases and V 0 bases, and 9 bases lay outside the gene matches. The CDR3 contains 18 residues. The germline CDR1 and CDR2 sequences are MNHEY and SMNVEV (reference sequence).

With respect to this clone: The limits of the CDR3 on the DNA are not certain, so only TCRdb's listed CDR3 is given. J is TRBJ2-7 and V is TRBV6-6; TRBD1, as called in the table, went unchecked against the DNA. The CDR3 has 15 residues if both end residues are counted. Germline V gives CDR1 MNHNY, CDR2 SVGAGI (reference sequence). CDR3 region: CASSSSTGYSYEQYF.

The rearrangement joins TRBV9 to TRBJ1-1; TRBD1 aligns across 10 bases. CDR1 is SGDLS, CDR2 YYNGEE, per germline. The CDR3 sequence is 15 residues long. J was trimmed by 7 bases and V by 0 bases; bases with no gene match: 6. The DNA of the CDR3 is TGTGCCAGCAGCGTAGTTGGGACAGGGGCTATTGAAGCTTTCTTT. Its protein is CASSVVGTGAIEAFF.

J is TRBJ1-1 and V is TRBV19; the D is unclear. CDR1 and CDR2 from the germline V gene are LNHDA and SQIVND (reference sequence). V was cut by 7 bases and J by 0 bases, with 9 bases left in between. The CDR3 totals 13 residues. The DNA for the CDR3 is TGTGCCAGTACGTCTAGTTTGAACACTGAAGCTTTCTTT. Its translation: CASTSSLNTEAFF.

The chain carries TRBV28 and TRBJ2-3; D is possibly TRBD1 (6 bases). Germline V gene lookup returns CDR1 MDHEN and CDR2 SYDVKM. The CDR3 is 15 amino acids. Trimming removed 9 bases from V and 0 bases from J, with 16 bases in between. The CDR3 sequence is CASLGGTPSTDTQYF. Here the CDR3 DNA reads TGTGCCAGTTTAGGGGGAACCCCTAGCACAGATACGCAGTATTTT.